This TCR beta chain came from a study of OX40 agonist ivuxolimab in advanced cancers. Study findings and constraints: Relative to CD4+ cells, CD8+ T cells on average had more expanded clones. It was also the case that some nonresponders had low normalized T-cell clonal expansion.

On this clone itself: Its cognate antigen is unknown.

V was pared by 6 bases and J by 5 bases, with 15 bases of the junction left unmatched. CDR3 length: 16 residues. Germline V gives CDR1 SGHNT, CDR2 YYREEE (reference sequence). The assay was immunoSEQ multiplex PCR, and TCRdb's table has in-frame clones only and misses some. This sample has just over 95,000 clones; roughly 90% occur once, and the top ten carry around 0.15%. The sequencing here drew on CD4+ or CD8+ T cells sorted from blood, taken in a trial of the OX40 agonist ivuxolimab. The J gene is TRBJ2-3, the V gene TRBV5-4; TRBD2 matches 7 bases. The sequence derives from an adult with an advanced solid tumor such as melanoma, head and neck, liver or kidney cancer. Here the CDR3 DNA reads TGTGCCAGCACCACCGGAGGGTCCGGGGGGTTAGATACGCAGTATTTT. Translating it yields CASTTGGSGGLDTQYF.